The 25 T cell receptor beta chains presented below share a single source sample, sequenced in a study of T cells after yellow fever vaccination. One entry per CDR3 protein results from TCRdb running MiXCR on the 5' RACE reads. The sample lists 400,000 or so distinct CDR3 sequences, roughly 12% occurring once. Sequencing used PBMCs, obtained on the day of the first yellow fever vaccination. The receptor set was obtained from a man younger than 35 who received the YFV17D yellow fever vaccine.

V gene TRBV2 combines with J gene TRBJ2-1; D call uncertain. V was shortened by 6 bases and J by 1 base, with 10 bases between the two germline ends. The CDR3 covers 14 residues. Germline V gene sequence: CDR1 SNHLY, CDR2 FYNNEI. CDR3 nucleotide sequence: TGTGCCAGCAGCGTATCAGGTTCCTACAATGAGCAGTTCTTC. This sequence encodes CASSVSGSYNEQFF.

The V gene is TRBV4-1, the J gene TRBJ1-6; no clear D. Germline CDR1 and CDR2: MGHRA and YSYEKL. V was shortened by 2 bases and J by 0 bases, with 2 bases between the two germline ends. CDR3 length: 14 residues. The CDR3 nucleotides read TGCGCCAGCAGCCAACTCTCCTATAATTCACCCCTCCACTTT. It specifies CASSQLSYNSPLHF.

This clonotype was seen a few times. The chain uses TRBV29-1 and TRBJ2-5; 9 bases line up with TRBD2. Trimming took 4 bases from V and 4 from J; bases not matched to a gene: 4. CDR3 length: 13 amino acids. Germline V gene data show CDR1 as SQVTM and CDR2 as ANQGSEA. The CDR3 here is CSVGSLAGETQYF. DNA of the CDR3: TGCAGCGTTGGGTCACTAGCGGGAGAGACCCAGTACTTC.

The chain has TRBV7-8 and TRBJ2-6, with unresolved D. Trimming shortened V by 5 bases and J by 2 bases, and 10 bases separated the two germline ends. The CDR3 sequence is 15 residues long. CDR1 is SGHVS, CDR2 FQNEAQ, per germline. CDR3: CASSPVFAGANVLTF. DNA for the CDR3: TGTGCCAGCAGCCCAGTCTTTGCTGGGGCCAACGTCCTGACTTTC.

This clonotype was seen a handful of times. The V gene is TRBV19, the J gene TRBJ1-4; the D gene is possibly TRBD1 (5 bases). Trimming cost V 6 bases and J 3 bases, with 17 bases left between them. The CDR3 totals 16 residues. In germline, CDR1 is LNHDA, CDR2 SQIVND (reference sequence). In DNA form, the CDR3 reads TGTGCCAGTAGAAACCGGGCGGGGCCGGCTAATGAAAAACTGTTTTTT. This sequence encodes CASRNRAGPANEKLFF.

The chain has TRBV4-3 and TRBJ2-7; no clear D gene. CDR1 is LGHNA, CDR2 YSLEER, per germline. Trimming left V 1 base short and J 0 bases short, with 7 bases between. The CDR3 is made up of 14 amino acids. The CDR3 region has the DNA TGCGCCAGCAGCCAAGTCACAGCCTCCTACGAGCAGTACTTC. This sequence encodes CASSQVTASYEQYF.

This clonotype was picked up many times. The V call is TRBV7-2, the J call TRBJ2-2, with a weak D call TRBD1 (5 bases). Trimming removed 1 base from V and 7 bases from J, with 7 bases in between. Germline V gene sequence: CDR1 SGHTA, CDR2 FQGNSA. The CDR3 covers 13 residues. The CDR3 DNA follows: TGTGCCAGCAGCTTAGTGGGGCTCGGGGAGCTGTTTTTT. Protein: CASSLVGLGELFF.

V and J are TRBV4-1 and TRBJ2-1, with 8 bases fitting TRBD2. The CDR3 is made up of 17 amino acids. Germline lookup yields CDR1 MGHRA and CDR2 YSYEKL. The J segment lost 4 bases and the V segment lost 1 base, leaving 9 bases of the junction unmatched. The CDR3 region has the DNA TGCGCCAGCAGCCAAGCACTCAGCGGGGGCCAATACAATGAGCAGTTCTTC. Translating it yields CASSQALSGGQYNEQFF.

The chain combines TRBV7-8 with TRBJ2-5; D unresolved. The CDR3 has 12 residues. Deletions cut 0 bases from V and 4 bases from J, with 3 bases between. Germline CDR1 is SGHVS and CDR2 is FQNEAQ. CDR3 region: CASSLAVETQYF. Written as DNA, the CDR3 is TGTGCCAGCAGCTTAGCGGTAGAGACCCAGTACTTC.

This clonotype was observed many times. The chain carries TRBV4-3 and TRBJ2-7; a possible D gene is TRBD2 (5 bases). This CDR3 comprises 14 residues. Germline CDR1 and CDR2: LGHNA and YSLEER. V was trimmed by 0 bases and J by 3 bases, leaving 9 bases between them. In DNA form, the CDR3 reads TGCGCCAGCAGCCAAGATATCGGGGACTACGAGCAGTACTTC. Protein product: CASSQDIGDYEQYF.

The table lists this clonotype with a few counts. The chain is built from TRBV6-2 or TRBV6-3 and TRBJ1-1; D perhaps matches TRBD1 (6 bases). This CDR3 contains 12 residues. Trimming cost V 6 bases and J 8 bases, with 13 bases left between them. Germline CDR1 is MNHEY and CDR2 is SVGEGT. The CDR3 nucleotides read TGTGCCAGCAGAGTCGGGGGGGGCGAAGCTTTCTTT. Translating gives CASRVGGGEAFF.

This clonotype was detected a few times. J is TRBJ2-7 and V is TRBV7-9, with D possibly called TRBD1 or TRBD2 (5 bases each). The CDR3 is 14 residues long. The V end was cut by 5 bases, the J end by 9 bases, with 20 bases between. The germline gives CDR1 SEHNR, CDR2 FQNEAQ (reference sequence). Here the CDR3 reads CASSPRTVFGGQYV. CDR3 sequence (DNA): TGTGCCAGCAGCCCCCGGACGGTTTTTGGGGGGCAGTACGTC.

This clonotype was seen more than once but under ten times. CDR3 in DNA: TGTGCCAGCAGTACCCTAGGACAGGGTCTTGAAGCTTTCTTT. This gives the protein CASSTLGQGLEAFF. The chain employs TRBV6-2 or TRBV6-3 and TRBJ1-1; 8 bases agree with TRBD1. This CDR3 region has 14 residues. In germline, CDR1 is MNHEY, CDR2 SVGEGT. With V trimmed by 5 bases and J by 7 bases, 9 bases remained unmatched.

This chain links TRBV4-2 with TRBJ2-1; tentatively, D is TRBD1 (5 bases). CDR3 size: 17 residues. Germline assignment: CDR1 LGHNA and CDR2 YNFKEQ. Trimming left V 0 bases short and J 9 bases short, with 21 bases between. This CDR3 is CASSQEDKVRGRGEQFF. In DNA, the CDR3 is TGTGCCAGCAGCCAAGAGGACAAGGTGAGAGGCCGAGGTGAGCAGTTCTTC.

This clonotype was recorded a few times. The chain employs TRBV18 and TRBJ2-7, with no clear D. This CDR3 contains 16 residues. Germline lookup yields CDR1 KGHSH and CDR2 LQKENI. Trimming shortened V by 3 bases and J by 4 bases, and 19 bases separated the two germline ends. CDR3 sequence: CASSPLKASVGYEQYF. The CDR3 DNA follows: TGTGCCAGCTCACCCCTAAAGGCCTCGGTGGGGTACGAGCAGTACTTC.

This clonotype has more than one count but fewer than ten. The J gene is TRBJ1-5, the V gene TRBV25-1; 9 bases line up with TRBD1. Germline V lookup: CDR1 MGHDK, CDR2 SYGVNS. After removal of 3 bases from V and 0 bases from J, the junction contained 12 bases not matched to a gene. The CDR3 is 19 residues long. The CDR3 sequence: CASSDPRQGGYYSNQPQHF. As DNA, the CDR3 is TGTGCCAGCAGTGACCCTAGACAGGGGGGCTACTATAGCAATCAGCCCCAGCATTTT.

This clonotype was observed a few times. The chain has TRBV12-3 or TRBV12-4 and TRBJ2-7, with 7 bases matching TRBD1. The trim removed 5 bases at V and 3 bases at J, leaving 10 bases unmatched. The CDR3 is made up of 15 amino acids. The CDR3 coding sequence is TGTGCCAGCAGTACAGGACAGGTTCTAGGCTACGAGCAGTACTTC. Protein sequence: CASSTGQVLGYEQYF.

The chain is built from TRBV20-1 and TRBJ1-5, with D possibly being TRBD1 (5 bases). V lost 6 bases, J lost 4 bases, and 16 bases lay in between. This CDR3 region has 14 residues. Germline V gene lookup returns CDR1 DFQATT and CDR2 SNEGSKA (reference sequence). CDR3 protein: CSASNPGMNQPQHF. The CDR3 bases are TGCAGTGCAAGCAATCCAGGGATGAATCAGCCCCAGCATTTT.

This clonotype has a handful of counts. V usage is TRBV11-2 and J usage is TRBJ2-6, with 8 nucleotides matching TRBD1. This CDR3 is 17 amino acids long. V lost 5 bases, J lost 2 bases, and 8 bases stayed unmatched. CDR1 is SGHAT, CDR2 FQNNGV, per germline. DNA for the CDR3: TGTGCCAGCAGCCCAATCAGGGGGCTAACTGGGGCCAACGTCCTGACTTTC. It yields the protein CASSPIRGLTGANVLTF.

This clonotype turned up a few times. The chain joins TRBV3-1 to TRBJ2-2, with 9 bases that match TRBD2. The CDR3 contains 18 residues. CDR1 is LGHDT and CDR2 is YNNKEL in the germline V gene (reference sequence). The trim removed 6 bases at V and 5 bases at J, leaving 16 bases unmatched. CDR3 bases: TGTGCCAGCAGACCCGACGGGGCTAGCGGGGCGACAACCGGGGAGCTGTTTTTT. This translates into CASRPDGASGATTGELFF. Filled out from reference TRBV3-1 and TRBJ2-2, the complete variable domain reads DTAVSQTPKYLVTQMGNDKSIKCEQNLGHDTMYWYKQDSKKFLKIMFSYNNKELIINETVPNRFSPKSPDKAHLNLHINSLELGDSAVYFCASRPDGASGATTGELFFGEGSRLTVL.

This clonotype was counted only a few times. The V gene is TRBV28, the J gene TRBJ1-4; tentative D call: TRBD1 (6 bases). CDR1 and CDR2 from the germline V gene are MDHEN and SYDVKM. Deletions cut 11 bases from V and 1 base from J, with 11 bases between. CDR3 length: 13 amino acids. CDR3 sequence reads: CAVLDRTNEKLFF. In DNA, the CDR3 is TGTGCCGTACTGGACAGAACTAATGAAAAACTGTTTTTT.

This clonotype was seen more than once but under ten times. The rearrangement uses TRBV5-4 and TRBJ2-5; D gene unclear. Germline assignment: CDR1 SGHNT and CDR2 YYREEE (reference sequence). This CDR3 contains 12 residues. V lost 9 bases and J 4 bases, leaving 13 bases between the germline ends. The CDR3 region is CATPGPGETQYF. The CDR3 DNA is TGTGCCACCCCAGGACCCGGAGAGACCCAGTACTTC.

This clonotype appeared many times. The chain is built from TRBV20-1 and TRBJ2-3; possible D gene TRBD2, 5 bases. Trimming cost V 8 bases and J 3 bases, with 15 bases left between them. The CDR3 runs 13 residues. CDR1 and CDR2 from the germline V gene are DFQATT and SNEGSKA (reference sequence). CDR3 amino acids: CSQKWRGTDTQYF. CDR3 coding DNA: TGCAGTCAAAAGTGGAGAGGGACAGATACGCAGTATTTT.

This clonotype has at least ten counts. The chain combines TRBV5-1 with TRBJ2-3; either TRBD1 or TRBD2 may fit D (5 bases each). Trimming cost V 3 bases and J 2 bases, with 16 bases left between them. The length of the CDR3 is 16 residues. The germline V gene has CDR1 SGHRS and CDR2 YFSETQ. Here the CDR3 DNA reads TGCGCCAGCAGCTCCTCCGGGGCTAGAGCCACAGATACGCAGTATTTT. Its protein product is CASSSSGARATDTQYF. Variable domain in full (rest from reference TRBV5-1 and TRBJ2-3): KAGVTQTPRYLIKTRGQQVTLSCSPISGHRSVSWYQQTPGQGLQFLFEYFSETQRNKGNFPGRFSGRQFSNSRSEMNVSTLELGDSALYLCASSSSGARATDTQYFGPGTRLTVL.

There are a few counts of this clonotype. The CDR3 spells CASSYSGTGSYEQYF. CDR3 bases: TGTGCCAGCAGTTACTCGGGGACAGGGTCCTACGAGCAGTACTTC. The rearrangement links TRBV6-5 to TRBJ2-7, with 9 bases lining up with TRBD1. The ends lost 0 bases at V and 1 base at J; junction bases unmatched: 1. Germline V CDR1 and CDR2: MNHEY, SVGAGI. This CDR3 is built from 15 residues.